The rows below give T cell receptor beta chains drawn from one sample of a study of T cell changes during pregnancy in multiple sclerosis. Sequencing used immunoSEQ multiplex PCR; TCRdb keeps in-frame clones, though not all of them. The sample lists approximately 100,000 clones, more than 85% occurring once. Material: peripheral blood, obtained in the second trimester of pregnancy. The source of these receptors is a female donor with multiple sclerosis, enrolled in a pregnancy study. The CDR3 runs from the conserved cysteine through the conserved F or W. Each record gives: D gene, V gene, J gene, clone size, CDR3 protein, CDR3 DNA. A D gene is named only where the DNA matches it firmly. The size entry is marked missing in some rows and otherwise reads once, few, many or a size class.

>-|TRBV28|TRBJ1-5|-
CASSLFLSQPQHF
TGTGCCAGCAGTTTATTTCTAAGTCAGCCCCAGCATTTT
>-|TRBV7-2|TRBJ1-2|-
CASSLVSVNYGYTF
TGTGCCAGCAGCTTAGTGTCGGTTAACTATGGCTACACCTTC
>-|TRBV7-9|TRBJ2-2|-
CASSARQNTGELFF
TGTGCCAGCAGCGCCCGACAGAACACCGGGGAGCTGTTTTTT
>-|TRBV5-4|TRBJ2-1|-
CASSPRVGNEQFF
TGTGCCAGCAGCCCGAGGGTAGGGAATGAGCAGTTCTTC
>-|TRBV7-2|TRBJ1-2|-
CASSSLGLSGYTF
TGTGCCAGCAGCTCCCTCGGACTAAGTGGCTACACCTTC
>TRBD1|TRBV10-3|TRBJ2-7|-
CAISRGQGWREQYF
TGTGCCATCAGTCGGGGACAGGGGTGGCGGGAGCAGTACTTC
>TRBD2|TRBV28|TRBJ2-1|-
CASSRRAGGPTEQFF
TGTGCCAGCAGCCGACGAGCGGGAGGGCCTACTGAGCAGTTCTTC
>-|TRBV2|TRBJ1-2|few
CASSLKRDYGYTF
TGTGCCAGCAGCTTAAAACGGGACTATGGCTACACCTTC
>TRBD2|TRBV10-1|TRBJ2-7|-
CASSETSGSYEQYF
TGCGCCAGCAGTGAAACTAGCGGGTCGTACGAGCAGTACTTC
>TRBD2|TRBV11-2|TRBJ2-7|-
CASSSLAGVAYEQYF
TGTGCCAGCAGCTCACTAGCGGGAGTCGCCTACGAGCAGTACTTC
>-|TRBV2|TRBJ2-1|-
CASKEGTRAGNEQFF
TGTGCCAGCAAGGAGGGAACCCGGGCGGGCAATGAGCAGTTCTTC
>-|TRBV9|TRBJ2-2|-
CASTANTGELFF
TGTGCCAGCACCGCGAACACCGGGGAGCTGTTTTTT
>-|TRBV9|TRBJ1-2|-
CASSVPGRVYGYTF
TGTGCCAGCAGCGTTCCAGGGAGGGTCTATGGCTACACCTTC
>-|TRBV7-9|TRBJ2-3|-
CASRSKGRETQYF
TGTGCCAGCAGGAGTAAGGGGCGAGAGACGCAGTATTTT
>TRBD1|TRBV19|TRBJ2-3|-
CASSIFFPTGQGAADTQYF
TGTGCCAGTAGTATCTTTTTCCCCACCGGCCAGGGGGCCGCAGATACGCAGTATTTT
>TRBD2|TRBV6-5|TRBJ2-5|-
CASSRLAGGQETQYF
TGTGCCAGCAGTAGACTAGCGGGAGGGCAAGAGACCCAGTACTTC
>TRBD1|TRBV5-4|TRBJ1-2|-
CASSLGPPGTDYGYTF
TGTGCCAGCAGCTTGGGTCCCCCGGGGACAGACTATGGCTACACCTTC
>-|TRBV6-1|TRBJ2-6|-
CASSEEGLGSGANVLTF
TGTGCCAGCAGTGAAGAGGGGCTTGGCTCTGGGGCCAACGTCCTGACTTTC
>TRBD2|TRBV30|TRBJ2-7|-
CAWDLLAGGRGEQYF
TGTGCCTGGGACTTACTAGCGGGAGGGCGCGGCGAGCAGTACTTC
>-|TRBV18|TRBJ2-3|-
CASSPLSSGGPDTQYF
TGTGCCAGCTCACCACTTTCCAGTGGGGGCCCCGATACGCAGTATTTT
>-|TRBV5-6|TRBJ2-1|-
CASSLRREQFF
TGTGCCAGCAGCTTGAGGAGGGAGCAGTTCTTC
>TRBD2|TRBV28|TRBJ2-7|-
CASSLWTTSGRNGRGYEQYF
TGTGCCAGCAGTTTATGGACGACTAGCGGGAGGAACGGTCGAGGCTACGAGCAGTACTTC
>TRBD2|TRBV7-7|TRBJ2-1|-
CASSAGGLASLNEQFF
TGTGCTAGCAGCGCAGGGGGACTAGCTTCACTAAATGAGCAGTTCTTC
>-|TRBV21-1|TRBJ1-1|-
CAAGVYQMNTEAFF
TGTGCCGCGGGGGTTTACCAGATGAACACTGAAGCTTTCTTT
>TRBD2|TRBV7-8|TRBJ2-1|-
CASSSTSGSGNEQFF
TGTGCCAGCAGCTCGACAAGCGGGAGTGGCAATGAGCAGTTCTTC
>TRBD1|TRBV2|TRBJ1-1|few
CASSEDRVNTEAFF
TGTGCCAGCAGTGAGGACAGGGTGAACACTGAAGCTTTCTTT
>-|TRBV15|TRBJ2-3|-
CATSRDSLGVSTDTQYF
TGTGCCACCAGCAGAGATTCGCTGGGAGTTAGCACAGATACGCAGTATTTT
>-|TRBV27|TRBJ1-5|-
CASSHAGARNQPQHF
TGTGCCAGCAGTCATGCAGGGGCTCGCAATCAGCCCCAGCATTTT
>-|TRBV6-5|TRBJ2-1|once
CASRDPGLYNEQFF
TGTGCCAGCAGAGACCCGGGACTGTACAATGAGCAGTTCTTC
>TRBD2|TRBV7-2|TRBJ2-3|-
CASSLALGLAGVSDTQYF
TGTGCCAGCAGCTTAGCCTTGGGACTAGCGGGAGTCTCAGATACGCAGTATTTT
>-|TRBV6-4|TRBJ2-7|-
CASSEGGSHEQYF
TGTGCCAGCAGCGAAGGAGGGTCCCACGAGCAGTACTTC
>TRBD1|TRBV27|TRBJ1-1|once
CASSLSTGLGHEAFF
TGTGCCAGCAGTTTATCGACAGGGTTAGGGCATGAAGCTTTCTTT